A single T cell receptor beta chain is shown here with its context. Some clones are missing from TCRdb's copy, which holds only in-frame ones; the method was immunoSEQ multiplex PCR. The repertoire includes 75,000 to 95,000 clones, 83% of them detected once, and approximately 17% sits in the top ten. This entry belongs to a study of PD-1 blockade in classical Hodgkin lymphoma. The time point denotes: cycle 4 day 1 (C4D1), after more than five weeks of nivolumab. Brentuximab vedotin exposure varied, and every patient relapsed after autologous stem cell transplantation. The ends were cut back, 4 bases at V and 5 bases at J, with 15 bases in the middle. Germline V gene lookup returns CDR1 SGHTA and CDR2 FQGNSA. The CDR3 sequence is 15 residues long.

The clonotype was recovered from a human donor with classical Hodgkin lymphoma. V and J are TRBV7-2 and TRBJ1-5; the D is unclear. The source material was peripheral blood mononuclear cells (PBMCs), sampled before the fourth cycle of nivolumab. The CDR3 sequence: CASSSGLDRHQPQHF. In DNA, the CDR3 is TGTGCCAGCAGCTCGGGTCTGGATCGGCATCAGCCCCAGCATTTT.